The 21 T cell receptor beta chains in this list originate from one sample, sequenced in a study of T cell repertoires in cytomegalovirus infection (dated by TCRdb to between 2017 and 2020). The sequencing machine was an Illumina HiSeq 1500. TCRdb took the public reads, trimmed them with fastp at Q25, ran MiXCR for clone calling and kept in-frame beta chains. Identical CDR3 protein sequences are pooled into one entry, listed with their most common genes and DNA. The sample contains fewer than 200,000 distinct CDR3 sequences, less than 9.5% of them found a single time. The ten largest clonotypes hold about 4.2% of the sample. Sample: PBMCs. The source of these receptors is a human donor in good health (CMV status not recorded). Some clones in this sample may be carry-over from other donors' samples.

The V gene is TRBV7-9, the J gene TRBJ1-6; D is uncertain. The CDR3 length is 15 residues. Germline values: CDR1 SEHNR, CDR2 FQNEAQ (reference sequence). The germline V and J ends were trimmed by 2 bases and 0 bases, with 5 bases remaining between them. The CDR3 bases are TGTGCCAGCAGCTTAACAAGCTCCTATAATTCACCCCTCCACTTT. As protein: CASSLTSSYNSPLHF.

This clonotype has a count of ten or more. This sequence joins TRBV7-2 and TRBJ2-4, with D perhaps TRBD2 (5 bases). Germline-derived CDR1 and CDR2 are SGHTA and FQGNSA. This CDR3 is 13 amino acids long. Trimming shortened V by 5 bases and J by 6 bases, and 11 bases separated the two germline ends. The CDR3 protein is CASSADSGNIQYF. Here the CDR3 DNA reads TGTGCCAGCAGCGCGGACTCGGGAAACATTCAGTACTTC.

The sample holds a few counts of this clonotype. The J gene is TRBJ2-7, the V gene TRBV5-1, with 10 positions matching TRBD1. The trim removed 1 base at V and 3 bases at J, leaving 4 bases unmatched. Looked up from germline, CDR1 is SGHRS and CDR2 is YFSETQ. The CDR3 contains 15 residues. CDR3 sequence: CASSLMGTGDYEQYF. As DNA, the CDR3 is TGCGCCAGCAGCTTGATGGGGACAGGGGACTACGAGCAGTACTTC.

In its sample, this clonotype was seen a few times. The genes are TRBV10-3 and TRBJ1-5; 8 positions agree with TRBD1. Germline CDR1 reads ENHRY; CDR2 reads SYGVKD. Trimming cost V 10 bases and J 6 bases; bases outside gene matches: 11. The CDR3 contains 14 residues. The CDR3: CATRQGQGGQPQHF. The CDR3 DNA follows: TGTGCCACACGTCAAGGACAGGGTGGTCAGCCCCAGCATTTT.

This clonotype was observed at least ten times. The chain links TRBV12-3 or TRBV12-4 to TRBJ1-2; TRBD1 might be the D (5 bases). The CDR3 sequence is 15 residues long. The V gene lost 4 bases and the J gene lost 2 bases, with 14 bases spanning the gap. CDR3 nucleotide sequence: TGTGCCAGCAGTTCTGCCGGGACTGAGAACTATGGCTACACCTTC. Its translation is CASSSAGTENYGYTF.

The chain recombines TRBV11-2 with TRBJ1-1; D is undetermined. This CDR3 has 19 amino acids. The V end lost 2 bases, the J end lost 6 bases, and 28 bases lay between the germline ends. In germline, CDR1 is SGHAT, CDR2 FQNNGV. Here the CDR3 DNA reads TGTGCCAGCAGCTTAAGCGTAAGGAAAGGGCGCAATCGGATCGCTGAAGCTTTCTTT. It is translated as CASSLSVRKGRNRIAEAFF.

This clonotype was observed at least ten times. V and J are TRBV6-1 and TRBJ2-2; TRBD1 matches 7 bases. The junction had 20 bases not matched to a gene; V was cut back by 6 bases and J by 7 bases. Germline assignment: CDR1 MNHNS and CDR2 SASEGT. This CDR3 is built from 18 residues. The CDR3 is CASRLGFDKGARGGELFF. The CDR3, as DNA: TGTGCCAGCAGACTGGGGTTTGACAAGGGGGCGCGTGGCGGGGAGCTGTTTTTT.

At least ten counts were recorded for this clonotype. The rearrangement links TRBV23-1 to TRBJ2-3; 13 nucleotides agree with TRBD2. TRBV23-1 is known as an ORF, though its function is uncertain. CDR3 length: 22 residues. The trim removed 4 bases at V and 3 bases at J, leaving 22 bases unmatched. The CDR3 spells CASSRGTSGKGLLYRRTDTQYF. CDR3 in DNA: TGCGCCAGCAGTCGGGGGACTAGCGGGAAAGGCCTCCTATATCGAAGGACAGATACGCAGTATTTT.

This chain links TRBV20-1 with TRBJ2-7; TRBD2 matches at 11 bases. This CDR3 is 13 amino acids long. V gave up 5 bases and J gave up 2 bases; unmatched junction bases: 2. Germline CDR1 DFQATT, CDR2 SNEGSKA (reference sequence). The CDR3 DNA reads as TGCAGTGCTTTGACTAGCGGGACCTACGAGCAGTACTTC. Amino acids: CSALTSGTYEQYF.

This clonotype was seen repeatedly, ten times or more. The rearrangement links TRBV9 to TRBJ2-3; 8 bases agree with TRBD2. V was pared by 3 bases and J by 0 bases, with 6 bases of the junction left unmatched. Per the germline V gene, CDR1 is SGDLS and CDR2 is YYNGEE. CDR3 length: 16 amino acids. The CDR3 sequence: CASSAEAGASTDTQYF. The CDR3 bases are TGTGCCAGCAGCGCCGAAGCGGGAGCTAGCACAGATACGCAGTATTTT.

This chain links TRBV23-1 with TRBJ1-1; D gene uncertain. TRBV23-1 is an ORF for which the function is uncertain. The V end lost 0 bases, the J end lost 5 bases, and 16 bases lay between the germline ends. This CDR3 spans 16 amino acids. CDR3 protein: CASSQSVRADRTEAFF. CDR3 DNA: TGCGCCAGCAGTCAATCGGTGCGGGCGGATCGAACTGAAGCTTTCTTT.

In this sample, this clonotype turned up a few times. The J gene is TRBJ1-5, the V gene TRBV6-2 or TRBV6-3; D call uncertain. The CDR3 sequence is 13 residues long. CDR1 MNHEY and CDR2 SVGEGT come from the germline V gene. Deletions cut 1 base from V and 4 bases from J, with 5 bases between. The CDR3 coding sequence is TGTGCCAGCAGTTACTATGGTAATCAGCCCCAGCATTTT. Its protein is CASSYYGNQPQHF.

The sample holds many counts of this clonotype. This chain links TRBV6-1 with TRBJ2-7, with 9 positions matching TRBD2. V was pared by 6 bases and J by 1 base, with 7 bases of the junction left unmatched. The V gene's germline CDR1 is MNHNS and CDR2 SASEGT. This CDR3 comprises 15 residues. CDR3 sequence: CASSASGDGSYEQYF. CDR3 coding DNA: TGTGCCAGCAGCGCTAGCGGGGACGGTTCCTACGAGCAGTACTTC.

The CDR3 here is CASRPSGAYNEQFF. The CDR3 DNA is TGTGCCAGTAGACCCAGCGGGGCCTACAATGAGCAGTTCTTC. The rearrangement uses TRBV19 and TRBJ2-1; the match to TRBD2 covers 7 bases. The germline gives CDR1 LNHDA, CDR2 SQIVND (reference sequence). This CDR3 has 14 amino acids. V trimming: 6 bases; J trimming: 2 bases; junction bases outside the gene matches: 4.

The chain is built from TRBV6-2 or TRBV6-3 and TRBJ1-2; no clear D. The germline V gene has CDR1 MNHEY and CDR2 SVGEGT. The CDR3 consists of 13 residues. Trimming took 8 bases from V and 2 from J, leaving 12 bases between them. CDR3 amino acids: CASRAGRNYGYTF. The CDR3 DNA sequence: TGTGCCAGCCGCGCGGGCCGGAACTATGGCTACACCTTC.

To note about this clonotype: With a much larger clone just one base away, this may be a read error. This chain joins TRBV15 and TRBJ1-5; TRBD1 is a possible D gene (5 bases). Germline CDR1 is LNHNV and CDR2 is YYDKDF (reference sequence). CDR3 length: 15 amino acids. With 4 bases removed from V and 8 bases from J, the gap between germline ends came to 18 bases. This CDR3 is CATSIDWAGLEPQHF. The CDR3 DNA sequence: TGTGCCACCAGCATAGATTGGGCAGGGTTGGAGCCCCAGCATTTT.

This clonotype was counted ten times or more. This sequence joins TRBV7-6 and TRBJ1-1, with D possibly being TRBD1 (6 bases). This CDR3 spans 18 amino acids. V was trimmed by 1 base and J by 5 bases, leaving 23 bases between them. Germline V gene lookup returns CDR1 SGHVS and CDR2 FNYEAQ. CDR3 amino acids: CASSLVSFLGGHRTEAFF. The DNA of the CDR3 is TGTGCCAGCAGCTTAGTTTCTTTTCTCGGGGGGCATCGGACTGAAGCTTTCTTT.

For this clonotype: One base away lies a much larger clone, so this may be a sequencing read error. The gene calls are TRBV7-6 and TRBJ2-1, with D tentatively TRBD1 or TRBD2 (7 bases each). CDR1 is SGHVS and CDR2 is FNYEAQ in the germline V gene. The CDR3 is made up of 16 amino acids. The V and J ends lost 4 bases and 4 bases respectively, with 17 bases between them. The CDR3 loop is CASSYPRGGRYNEQFF. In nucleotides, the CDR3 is TGTGCCAGCAGCTACCCCAGGGGGGGGCGATACAATGAGCAGTTCTTC.

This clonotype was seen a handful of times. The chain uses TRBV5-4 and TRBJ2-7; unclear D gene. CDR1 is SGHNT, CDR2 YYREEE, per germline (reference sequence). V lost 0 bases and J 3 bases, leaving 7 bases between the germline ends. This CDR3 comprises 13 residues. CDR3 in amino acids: CASSLAASYEQYF. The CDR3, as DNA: TGTGCCAGCAGCTTGGCCGCCAGCTACGAGCAGTACTTC.

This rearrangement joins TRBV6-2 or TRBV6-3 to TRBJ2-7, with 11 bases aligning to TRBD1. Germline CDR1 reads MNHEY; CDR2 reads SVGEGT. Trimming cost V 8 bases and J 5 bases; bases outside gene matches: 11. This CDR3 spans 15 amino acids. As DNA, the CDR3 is TGTGCCAGCGGGTTATTGGACAGGGGGCTCGACGAGCAGTACTTC. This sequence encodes CASGLLDRGLDEQYF.

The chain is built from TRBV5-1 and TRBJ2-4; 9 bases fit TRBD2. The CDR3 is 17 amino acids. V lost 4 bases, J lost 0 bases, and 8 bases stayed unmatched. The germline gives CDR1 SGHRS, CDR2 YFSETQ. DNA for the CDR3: TGCGCCAGCAGCGAGGGACTAGCTGTACTAGCCAAAAACATTCAGTACTTC. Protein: CASSEGLAVLAKNIQYF.